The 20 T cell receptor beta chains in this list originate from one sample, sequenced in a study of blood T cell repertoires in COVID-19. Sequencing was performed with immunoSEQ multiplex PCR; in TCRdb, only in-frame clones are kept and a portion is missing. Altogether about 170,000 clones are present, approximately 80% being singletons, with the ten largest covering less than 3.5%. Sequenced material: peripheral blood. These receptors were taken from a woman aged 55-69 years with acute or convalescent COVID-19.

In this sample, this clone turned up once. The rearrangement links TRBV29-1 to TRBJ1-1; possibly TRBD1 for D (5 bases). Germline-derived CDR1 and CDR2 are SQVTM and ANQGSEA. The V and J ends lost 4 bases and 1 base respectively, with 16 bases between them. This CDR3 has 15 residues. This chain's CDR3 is CSVGGGAVGNTEAFF. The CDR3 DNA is TGCAGCGTTGGCGGAGGGGCGGTCGGGAACACTGAAGCTTTCTTT. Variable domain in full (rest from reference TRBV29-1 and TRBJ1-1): SAVISQKPSRDICQRGTSLTIQCQVDSQVTMMFWYRQQPGQSLTLIATANQGSEATYESGFVIDKFPISRPNLTFSTLTVSNMSPEDSSIYLCSVGGGAVGNTEAFFGQGTRLTVV.

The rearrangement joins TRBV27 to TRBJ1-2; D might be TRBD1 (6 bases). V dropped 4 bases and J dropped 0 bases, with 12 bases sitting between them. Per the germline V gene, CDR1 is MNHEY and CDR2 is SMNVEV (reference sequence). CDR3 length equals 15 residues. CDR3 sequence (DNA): TGTGCCAGCAGTTCTCCACAGGGCTCTAACTATGGCTACACCTTC. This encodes CASSSPQGSNYGYTF.

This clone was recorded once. CDR3 nucleotides: TGTGCCAGCAGTTCCACTAGCGGGGGGTCCTCCTACAATGAGCAGTTCTTC. Protein product: CASSSTSGGSSYNEQFF. V usage is TRBV28 and J usage is TRBJ2-1; 12 positions agree with TRBD2. J gave up 0 bases and V 4 bases, and 4 bases lay outside the gene matches. Germline lookup yields CDR1 MDHEN and CDR2 SYDVKM. This CDR3 comprises 17 residues. Complete variable domain (other parts from reference TRBV28 and TRBJ2-1): DVKVTQSSRYLVKRTGEKVFLECVQDMDHENMFWYRQDPGLGLRLIYFSYDVKMKEKGDIPEGYSVSREKKERFSLILESASTNQTSMYLCASSSTSGGSSYNEQFFGPGTRLTVL.

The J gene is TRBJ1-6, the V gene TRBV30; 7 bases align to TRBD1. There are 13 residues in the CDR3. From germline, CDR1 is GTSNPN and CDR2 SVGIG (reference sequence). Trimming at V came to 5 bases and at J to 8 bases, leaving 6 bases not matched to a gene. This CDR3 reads CAWQTGNHSPLHF. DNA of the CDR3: TGTGCCTGGCAGACAGGGAACCATTCACCCCTCCACTTT.

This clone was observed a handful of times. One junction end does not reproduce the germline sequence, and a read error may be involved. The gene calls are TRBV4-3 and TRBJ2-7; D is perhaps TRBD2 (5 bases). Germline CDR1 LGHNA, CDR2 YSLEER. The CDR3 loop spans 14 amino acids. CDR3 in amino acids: CASRQGLLSYEQYF. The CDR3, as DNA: TGCGCCAGCAGGCAAGGACTTCTTTCCTACGAGCAGTACTTC.

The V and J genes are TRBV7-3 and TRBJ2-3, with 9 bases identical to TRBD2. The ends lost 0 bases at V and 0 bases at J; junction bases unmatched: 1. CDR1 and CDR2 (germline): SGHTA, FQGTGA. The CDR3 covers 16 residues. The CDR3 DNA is TGTGCCAGCAGCTTAACTAGCGGGGGAAGCACAGATACGCAGTATTTT. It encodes CASSLTSGGSTDTQYF.

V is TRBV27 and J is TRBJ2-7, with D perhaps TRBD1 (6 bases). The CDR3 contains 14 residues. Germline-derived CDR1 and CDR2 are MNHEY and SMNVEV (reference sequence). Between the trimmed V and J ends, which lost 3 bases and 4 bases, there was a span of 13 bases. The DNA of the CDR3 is TGTGCCAGCAGTTTCTTGTCAGGGGTGTACGAGCAGTACTTC. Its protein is CASSFLSGVYEQYF.

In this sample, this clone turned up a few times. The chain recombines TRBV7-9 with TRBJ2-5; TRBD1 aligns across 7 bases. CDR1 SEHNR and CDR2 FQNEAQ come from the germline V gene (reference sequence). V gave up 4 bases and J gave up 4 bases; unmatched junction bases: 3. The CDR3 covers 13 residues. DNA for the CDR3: TGTGCCAGCAGCTCGTACAGGGGAGAGACCCAGTACTTC. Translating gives CASSSYRGETQYF.

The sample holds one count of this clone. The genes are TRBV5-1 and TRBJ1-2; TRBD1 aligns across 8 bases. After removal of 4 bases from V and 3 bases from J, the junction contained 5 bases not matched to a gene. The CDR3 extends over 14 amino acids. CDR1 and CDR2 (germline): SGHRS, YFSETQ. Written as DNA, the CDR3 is TGCGCCAGCAGCCGGGACAGGTTAGACTATGGCTACACCTTC. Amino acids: CASSRDRLDYGYTF.

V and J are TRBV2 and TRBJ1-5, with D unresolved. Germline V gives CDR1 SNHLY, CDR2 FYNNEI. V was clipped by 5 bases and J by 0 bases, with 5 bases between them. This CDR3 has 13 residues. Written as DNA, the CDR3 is TGTGCCAGCAGTCGGGATAGCAATCAGCCCCAGCATTTT. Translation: CASSRDSNQPQHF.

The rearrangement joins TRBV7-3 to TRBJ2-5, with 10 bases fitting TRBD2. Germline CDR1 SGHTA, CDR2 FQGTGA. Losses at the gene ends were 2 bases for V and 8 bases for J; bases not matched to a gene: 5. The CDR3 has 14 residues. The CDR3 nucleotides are TGTGCCAGCAGCTTAGAGCGGGGGGGTCCAACCCAGTACTTC. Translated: CASSLERGGPTQYF.

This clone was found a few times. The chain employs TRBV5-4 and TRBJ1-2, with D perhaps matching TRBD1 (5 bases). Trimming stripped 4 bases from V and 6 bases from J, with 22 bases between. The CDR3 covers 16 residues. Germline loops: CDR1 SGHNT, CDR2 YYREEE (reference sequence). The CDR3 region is CASSPSQRGGLHGYTF. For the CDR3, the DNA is TGTGCCAGCAGCCCCTCCCAGCGCGGGGGATTACATGGCTACACCTTC.

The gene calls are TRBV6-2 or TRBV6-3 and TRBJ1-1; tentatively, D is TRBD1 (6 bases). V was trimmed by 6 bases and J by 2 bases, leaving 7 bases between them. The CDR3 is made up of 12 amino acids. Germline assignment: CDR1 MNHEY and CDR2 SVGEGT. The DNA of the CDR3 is TGTGCCAGCAGCAGGGGTAACACTGAAGCTTTCTTT. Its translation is CASSRGNTEAFF.

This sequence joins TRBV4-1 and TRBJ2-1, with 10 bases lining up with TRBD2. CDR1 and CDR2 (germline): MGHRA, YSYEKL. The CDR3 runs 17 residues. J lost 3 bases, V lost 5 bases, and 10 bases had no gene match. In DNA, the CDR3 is TGCGCCAGCAGCACCCCTTTAGCGGGGGGCTTCTACAATGAGCAGTTCTTC. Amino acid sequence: CASSTPLAGGFYNEQFF.

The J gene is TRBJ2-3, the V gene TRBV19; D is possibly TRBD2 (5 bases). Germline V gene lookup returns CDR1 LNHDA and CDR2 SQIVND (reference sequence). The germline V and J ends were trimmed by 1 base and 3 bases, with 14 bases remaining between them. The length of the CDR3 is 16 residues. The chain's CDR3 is CASSIAHVGRTDTQYF. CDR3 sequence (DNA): TGTGCCAGTAGTATAGCCCACGTGGGGAGAACAGATACGCAGTATTTT.

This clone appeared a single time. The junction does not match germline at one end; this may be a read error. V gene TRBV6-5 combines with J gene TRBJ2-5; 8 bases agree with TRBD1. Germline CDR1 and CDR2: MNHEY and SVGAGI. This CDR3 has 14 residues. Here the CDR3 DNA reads TGTGCCAGCGGATGGACAGGGCGGGCGGAGAACCAGTACTTC. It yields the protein CASGWTGRAENQYF.

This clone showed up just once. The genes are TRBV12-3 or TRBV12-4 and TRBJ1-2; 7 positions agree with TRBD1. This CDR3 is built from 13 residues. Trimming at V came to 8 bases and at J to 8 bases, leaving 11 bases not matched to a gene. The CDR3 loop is CASRPSPGGGYTF. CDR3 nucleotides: TGTGCCAGCCGCCCCTCCCCAGGGGGAGGCTACACCTTC.

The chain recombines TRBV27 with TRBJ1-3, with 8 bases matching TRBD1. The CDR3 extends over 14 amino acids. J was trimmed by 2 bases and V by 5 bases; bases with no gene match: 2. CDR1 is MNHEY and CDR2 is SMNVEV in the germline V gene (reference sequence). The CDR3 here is CASSPDRAGNTIYF. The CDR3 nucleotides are TGTGCCAGCAGTCCGGACAGGGCTGGAAACACCATATATTTT.

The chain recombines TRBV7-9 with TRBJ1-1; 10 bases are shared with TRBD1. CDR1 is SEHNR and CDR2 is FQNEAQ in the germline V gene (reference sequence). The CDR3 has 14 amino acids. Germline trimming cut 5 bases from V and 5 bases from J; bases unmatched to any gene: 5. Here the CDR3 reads CASSRGQGRTEAFF. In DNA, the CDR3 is TGTGCCAGCAGCCGGGGACAGGGGAGGACTGAAGCTTTCTTT.

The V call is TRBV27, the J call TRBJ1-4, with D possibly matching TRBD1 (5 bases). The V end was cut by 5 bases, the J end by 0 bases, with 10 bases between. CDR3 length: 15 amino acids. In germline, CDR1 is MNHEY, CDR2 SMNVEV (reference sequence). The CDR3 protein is CASSQFRATNEKLFF. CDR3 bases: TGTGCCAGCAGTCAATTCAGGGCAACTAATGAAAAACTGTTTTTT.